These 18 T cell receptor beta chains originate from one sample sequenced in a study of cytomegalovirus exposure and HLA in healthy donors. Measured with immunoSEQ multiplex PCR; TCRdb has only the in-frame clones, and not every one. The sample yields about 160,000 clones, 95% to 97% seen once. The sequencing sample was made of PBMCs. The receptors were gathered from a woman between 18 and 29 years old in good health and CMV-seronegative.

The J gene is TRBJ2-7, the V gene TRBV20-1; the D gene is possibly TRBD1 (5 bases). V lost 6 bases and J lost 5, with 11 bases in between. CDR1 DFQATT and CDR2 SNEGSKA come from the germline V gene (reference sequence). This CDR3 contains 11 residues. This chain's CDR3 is CSANQGHEQYF. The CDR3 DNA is TGCAGTGCCAATCAGGGTCACGAGCAGTACTTC.

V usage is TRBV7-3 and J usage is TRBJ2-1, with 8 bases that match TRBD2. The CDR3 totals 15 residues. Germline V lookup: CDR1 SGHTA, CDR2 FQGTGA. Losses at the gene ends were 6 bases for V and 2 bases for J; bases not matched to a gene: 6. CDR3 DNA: TGTGCCAGCAGTTCTAGCGGGCGCGCCTACAATGAGCAGTTCTTC. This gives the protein CASSSSGRAYNEQFF. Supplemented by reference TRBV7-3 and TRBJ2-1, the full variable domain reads GAGVSQTPSNKVTEKGKYVELRCDPISGHTALYWYRQSLGQGPEFLIYFQGTGAADDSGLPNDRFFAVRPEGSVSTLKIQRTERGDSAVYLCASSSSGRAYNEQFFGPGTRLTVL.

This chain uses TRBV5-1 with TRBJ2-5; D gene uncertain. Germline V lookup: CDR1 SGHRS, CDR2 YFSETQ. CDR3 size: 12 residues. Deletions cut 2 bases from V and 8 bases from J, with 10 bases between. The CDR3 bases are TGCGCCAGCAGCTTCTCCACAAATACCCAGTACTTC. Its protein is CASSFSTNTQYF.

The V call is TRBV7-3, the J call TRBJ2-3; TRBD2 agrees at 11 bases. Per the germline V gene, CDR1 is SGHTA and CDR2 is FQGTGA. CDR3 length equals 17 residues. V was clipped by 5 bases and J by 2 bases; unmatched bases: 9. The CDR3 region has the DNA TGTGCCAGCAGCCGAAGTAGCGGGGGGGGCCCCACAGATACGCAGTATTTT. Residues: CASSRSSGGGPTDTQYF.

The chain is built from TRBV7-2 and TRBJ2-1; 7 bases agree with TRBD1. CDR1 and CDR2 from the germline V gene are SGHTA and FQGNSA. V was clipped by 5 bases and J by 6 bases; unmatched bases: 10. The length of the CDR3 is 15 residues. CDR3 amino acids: CASSPSGQTINEQFF. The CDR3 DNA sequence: TGTGCCAGCAGCCCGTCGGGACAGACGATCAATGAGCAGTTCTTC.

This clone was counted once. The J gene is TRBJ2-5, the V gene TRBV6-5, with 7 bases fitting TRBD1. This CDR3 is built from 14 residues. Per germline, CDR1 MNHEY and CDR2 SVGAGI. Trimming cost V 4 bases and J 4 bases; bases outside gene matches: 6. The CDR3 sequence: CASSSRGGRETQYF. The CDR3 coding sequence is TGTGCCAGCAGTTCGCGAGGGGGCCGAGAGACCCAGTACTTC.

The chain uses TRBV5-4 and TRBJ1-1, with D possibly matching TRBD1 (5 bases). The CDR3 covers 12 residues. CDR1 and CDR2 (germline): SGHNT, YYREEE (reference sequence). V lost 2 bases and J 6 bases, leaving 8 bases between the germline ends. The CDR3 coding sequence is TGTGCCAGCAGCTTTTGGGGCGCTGAAGCTTTCTTT. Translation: CASSFWGAEAFF. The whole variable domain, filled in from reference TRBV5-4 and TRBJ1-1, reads ETGVTQSPTHLIKTRGQQVTLRCSSQSGHNTVSWYQQALGQGPQFIFQYYREEENGRGNFPPRFSGLQFPNYSSELNVNALELDDSALYLCASSFWGAEAFFGQGTRLTVV.

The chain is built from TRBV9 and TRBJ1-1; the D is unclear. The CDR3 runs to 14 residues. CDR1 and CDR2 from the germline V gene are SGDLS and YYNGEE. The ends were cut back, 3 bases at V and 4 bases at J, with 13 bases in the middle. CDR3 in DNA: TGTGCCAGCAGCGGCGGGTATGGTGTCACTGAAGCTTTCTTT. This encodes CASSGGYGVTEAFF.

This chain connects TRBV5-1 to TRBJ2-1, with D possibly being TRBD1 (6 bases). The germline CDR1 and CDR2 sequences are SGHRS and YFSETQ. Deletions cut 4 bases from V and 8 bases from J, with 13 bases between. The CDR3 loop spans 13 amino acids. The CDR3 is CASSQDRPDEQFF. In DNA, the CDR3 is TGCGCCAGCAGCCAGGACAGACCGGATGAGCAGTTCTTC.

The CDR3 region is CATSRVVGTVEQFF. Here the CDR3 DNA reads TGTGCCACCAGCAGAGTGGTCGGGACAGTCGAGCAGTTCTTC. This chain links TRBV15 with TRBJ2-1; TRBD1 matches 7 bases. The germline V gene encodes CDR1 LNHNV and CDR2 YYDKDF (reference sequence). Unmatched junction bases numbered 7, after V lost 1 base and J lost 10 bases. This CDR3 region has 14 residues.

In DNA, the CDR3 is TGTGCCAGCAGTTACGCGGGGGGTACAGATACGCAGTATTTT. Amino acids: CASSYAGGTDTQYF. V gene TRBV27 combines with J gene TRBJ2-3; 8 bases agree with TRBD2. CDR3 size: 14 residues. V trimming: 4 bases; J trimming: 3 bases; junction bases outside the gene matches: 3. The V gene's germline CDR1 is MNHEY and CDR2 SMNVEV (reference sequence).

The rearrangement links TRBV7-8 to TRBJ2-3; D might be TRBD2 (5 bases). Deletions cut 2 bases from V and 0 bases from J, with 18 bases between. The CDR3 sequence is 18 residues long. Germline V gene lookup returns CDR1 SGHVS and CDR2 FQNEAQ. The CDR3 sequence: CASSLWRAGRRSTDTQYF. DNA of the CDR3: TGTGCCAGCAGCTTATGGCGGGCGGGCAGACGTAGCACAGATACGCAGTATTTT.

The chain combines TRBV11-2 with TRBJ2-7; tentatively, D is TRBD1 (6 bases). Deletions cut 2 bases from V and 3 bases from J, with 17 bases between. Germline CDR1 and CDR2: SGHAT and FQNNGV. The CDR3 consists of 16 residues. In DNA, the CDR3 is TGTGCCAGCAGCTTACTCACTAGGGACACGAACTACGAGCAGTACTTC. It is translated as CASSLLTRDTNYEQYF.

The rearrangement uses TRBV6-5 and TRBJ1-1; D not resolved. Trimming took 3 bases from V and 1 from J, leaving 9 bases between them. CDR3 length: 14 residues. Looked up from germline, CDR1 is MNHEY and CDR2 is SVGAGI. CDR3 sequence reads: CASSYLGRNTEAFF. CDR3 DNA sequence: TGTGCCAGCAGTTATCTGGGGAGGAACACTGAAGCTTTCTTT.

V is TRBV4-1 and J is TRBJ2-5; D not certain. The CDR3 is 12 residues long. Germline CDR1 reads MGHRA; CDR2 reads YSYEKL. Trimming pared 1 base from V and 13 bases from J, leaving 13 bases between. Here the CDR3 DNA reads TGCGCCAGCAGCCAAGTTGGTGTTGGCCGGTACTTC. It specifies CASSQVGVGRYF.

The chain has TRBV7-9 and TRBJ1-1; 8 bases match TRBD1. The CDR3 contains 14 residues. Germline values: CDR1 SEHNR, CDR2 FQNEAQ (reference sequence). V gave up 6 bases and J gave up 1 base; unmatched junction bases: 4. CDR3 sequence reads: CASRRDRGNTEAFF. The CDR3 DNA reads TGTGCCAGCAGACGTGACAGGGGGAACACTGAAGCTTTCTTT.

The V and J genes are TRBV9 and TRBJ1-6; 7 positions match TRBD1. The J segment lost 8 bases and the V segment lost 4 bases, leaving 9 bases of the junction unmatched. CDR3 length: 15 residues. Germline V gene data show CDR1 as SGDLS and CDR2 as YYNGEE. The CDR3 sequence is CASSTRQGADSPLHF. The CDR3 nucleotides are TGTGCCAGCAGCACGCGACAGGGAGCCGATTCACCCCTCCACTTT.

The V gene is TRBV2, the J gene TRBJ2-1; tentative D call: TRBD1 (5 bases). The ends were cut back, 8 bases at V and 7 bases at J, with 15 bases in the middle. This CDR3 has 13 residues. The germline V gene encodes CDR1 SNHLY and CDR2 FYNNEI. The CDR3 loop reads CASELGVRNEQFF. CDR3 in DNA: TGTGCCAGCGAGCTAGGGGTCAGGAATGAGCAGTTCTTC.